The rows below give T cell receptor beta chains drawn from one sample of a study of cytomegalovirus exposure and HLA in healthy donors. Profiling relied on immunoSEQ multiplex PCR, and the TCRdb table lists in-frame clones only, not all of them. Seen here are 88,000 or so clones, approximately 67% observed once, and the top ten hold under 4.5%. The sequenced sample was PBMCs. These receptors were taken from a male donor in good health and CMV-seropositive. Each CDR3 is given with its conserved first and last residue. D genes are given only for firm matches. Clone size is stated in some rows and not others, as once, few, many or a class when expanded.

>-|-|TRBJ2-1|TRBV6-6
TGTGCCAGCAGCCCAGTCACCGAGCAGTTCTTC
CASSPVTEQFF
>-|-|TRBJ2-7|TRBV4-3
TGCGCCAGCAGCCAATCGGGGACTTCTTTAGGCGAGCAGTACTTC
CASSQSGTSLGEQYF
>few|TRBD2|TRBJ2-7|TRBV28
TGTGCCAGCAGCGAGGGACTAGCGTCCTACAGCTCCTACGAGCAGTACTTC
CASSEGLASYSSYEQYF
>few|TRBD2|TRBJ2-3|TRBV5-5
TGTGCCAGCAGCTCCCCAGCGGGGGTCACAGATACGCAGTATTTT
CASSSPAGVTDTQYF
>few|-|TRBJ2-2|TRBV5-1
TGCGCCAGCAGCTTGGCCGGGAACACCGGGGAGCTGTTTTTT
CASSLAGNTGELFF
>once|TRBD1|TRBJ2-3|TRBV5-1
TGCGCCAGCAGCTTGGGACAGGGGGGTACAGATACGCAGTATTTT
CASSLGQGGTDTQYF
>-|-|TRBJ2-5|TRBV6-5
TGTGCCAGCAGTTGGGGGGATCAAGAGACCCAGTACTTC
CASSWGDQETQYF
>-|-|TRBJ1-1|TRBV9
TGTGCCAGCAGCATTAGCCAGGGGAAGAACACTGAAGCTTTCTTT
CASSISQGKNTEAFF
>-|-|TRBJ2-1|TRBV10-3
TGTGCCATCAGTGCTGGACGGGGGTTAAATGAGCAGTTCTTC
CAISAGRGLNEQFF
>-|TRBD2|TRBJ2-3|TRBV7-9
TGTGCCAGCAGGGGTACTAGCGGGGCTGCAGATACGCAGTATTTT
CASRGTSGAADTQYF
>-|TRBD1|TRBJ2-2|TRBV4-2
TGTGCCAGCAGCCCAACAGGGGACGGGGAGCTGTTTTTT
CASSPTGDGELFF
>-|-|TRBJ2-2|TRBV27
TGTGCCAGCAGTCCAGGGACTGTCGGGGAGCTGTTTTTT
CASSPGTVGELFF
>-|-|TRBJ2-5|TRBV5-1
TGCGCCAGCAGCTTCCGGGACACAAAAGAGACCCAGTACTTC
CASSFRDTKETQYF
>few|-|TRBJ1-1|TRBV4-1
TGCGCCAGCAGCCAAGGGCGCGGGGAGAACACTGAAGCTTTCTTT
CASSQGRGENTEAFF
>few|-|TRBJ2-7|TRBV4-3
TGCGCCAGCAGCCAAGAAGGGGGTAGCGGGTACGAGCAGTACTTC
CASSQEGGSGYEQYF
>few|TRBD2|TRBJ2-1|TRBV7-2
TGTGCCAGCAGCTCCCGGGGGGGGAGCTCCTACAATGAGCAGTTCTTC
CASSSRGGSSYNEQFF
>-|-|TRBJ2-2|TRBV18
TGTGCCAGCTCATTCCTTCCTGGCCCCACCCGCGACTTGAACACCGGGGAGCTGTTTTTT
CASSFLPGPTRDLNTGELFF
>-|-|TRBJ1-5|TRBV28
TGTGCCAGCAGTTTAGAGAGGGCTAGCAATCAGCCCCAGCATTTT
CASSLERASNQPQHF
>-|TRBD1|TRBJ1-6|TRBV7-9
TGTGCCAGCAGCTTAGGGGGGGCAGGGGGCTCACCCCTCCACTTT
CASSLGGAGGSPLHF
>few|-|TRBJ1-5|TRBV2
TGTGCCAGCCAGGTGGGGGAGGATCAGCCCCAGCATTTT
CASQVGEDQPQHF
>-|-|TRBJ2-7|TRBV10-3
TGTGCCATCACAGAGGGTTACGAGCAGTACTTC
CAITEGYEQYF
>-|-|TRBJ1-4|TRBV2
TGTGCCTCCCAGGGGTTACCCAATGAAAAACTGTTTTTT
CASQGLPNEKLFF
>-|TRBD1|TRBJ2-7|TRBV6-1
TGTGCCAGCAGCCGACAGGGACCCTACGAGCAGTACTTC
CASSRQGPYEQYF
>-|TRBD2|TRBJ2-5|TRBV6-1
TGTGCCAGCAGTACGGGGGGGGTGGGAGAGACCCAGTACTTC
CASSTGGVGETQYF
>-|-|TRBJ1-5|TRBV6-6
TGTGCCAGCAGCTCGGCAGGTCTGGATCCCCAGCATTTT
CASSSAGLDPQHF